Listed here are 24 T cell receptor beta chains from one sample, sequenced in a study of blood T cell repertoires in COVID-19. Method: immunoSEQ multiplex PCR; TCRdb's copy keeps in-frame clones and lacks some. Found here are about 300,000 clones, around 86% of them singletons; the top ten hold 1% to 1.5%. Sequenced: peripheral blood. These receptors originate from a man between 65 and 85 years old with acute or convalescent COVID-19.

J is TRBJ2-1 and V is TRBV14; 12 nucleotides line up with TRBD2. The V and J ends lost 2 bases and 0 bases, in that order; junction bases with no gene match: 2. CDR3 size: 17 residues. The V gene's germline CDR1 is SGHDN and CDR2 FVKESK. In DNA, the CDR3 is TGTGCCAGCAGCCAACGACTAGCGGGAGCCTCCTACAATGAGCAGTTCTTC. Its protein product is CASSQRLAGASYNEQFF.

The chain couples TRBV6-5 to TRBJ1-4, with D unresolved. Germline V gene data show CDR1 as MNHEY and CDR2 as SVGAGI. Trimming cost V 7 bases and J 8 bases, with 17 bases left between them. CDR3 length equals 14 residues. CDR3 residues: CASKSGPAYEKLFF. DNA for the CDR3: TGTGCCAGCAAGAGCGGACCGGCATACGAAAAACTGTTTTTT.

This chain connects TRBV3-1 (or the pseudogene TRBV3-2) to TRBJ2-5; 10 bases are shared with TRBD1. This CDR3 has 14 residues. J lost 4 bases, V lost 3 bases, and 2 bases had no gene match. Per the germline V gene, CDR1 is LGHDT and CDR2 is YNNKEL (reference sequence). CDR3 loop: CASSHRTGGETQYF. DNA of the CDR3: TGTGCCAGCAGCCATAGGACAGGGGGAGAGACCCAGTACTTC.

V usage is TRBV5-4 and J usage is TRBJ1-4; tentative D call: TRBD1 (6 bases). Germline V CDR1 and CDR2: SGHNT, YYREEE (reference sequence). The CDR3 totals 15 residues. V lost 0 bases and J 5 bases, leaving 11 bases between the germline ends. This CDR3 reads CASSLVGGLNEKLFF. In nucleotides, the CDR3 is TGTGCCAGCAGCTTGGTAGGGGGTTTAAATGAAAAACTGTTTTTT.

The CDR3 protein is CASSDRGAGNTEAFF. The CDR3 DNA is TGTGCCAGCAGTGATCGGGGAGCGGGGAACACTGAAGCTTTCTTT. The chain recombines TRBV2 with TRBJ1-1, with D unresolved. The CDR3 totals 15 residues. Germline V gene lookup returns CDR1 SNHLY and CDR2 FYNNEI. The V gene lost 3 bases and the J gene lost 1 base, with 12 bases spanning the gap.

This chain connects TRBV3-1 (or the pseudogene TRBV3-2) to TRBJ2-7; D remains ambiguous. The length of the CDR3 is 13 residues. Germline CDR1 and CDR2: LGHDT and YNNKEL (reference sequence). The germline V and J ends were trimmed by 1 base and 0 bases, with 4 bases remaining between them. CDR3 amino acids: CASSQGSSYEQYF. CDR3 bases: TGTGCCAGCAGCCAAGGTAGCTCCTACGAGCAGTACTTC.

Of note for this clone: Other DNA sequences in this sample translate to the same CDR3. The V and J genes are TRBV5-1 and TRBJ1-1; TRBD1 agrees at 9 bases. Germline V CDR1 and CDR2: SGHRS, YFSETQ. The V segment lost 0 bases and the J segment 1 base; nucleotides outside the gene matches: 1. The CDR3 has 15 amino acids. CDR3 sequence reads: CASSLEGQGNTEAFF. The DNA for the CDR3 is TGCGCCAGCAGCTTGGAGGGACAGGGGAACACTGAAGCTTTCTTT.

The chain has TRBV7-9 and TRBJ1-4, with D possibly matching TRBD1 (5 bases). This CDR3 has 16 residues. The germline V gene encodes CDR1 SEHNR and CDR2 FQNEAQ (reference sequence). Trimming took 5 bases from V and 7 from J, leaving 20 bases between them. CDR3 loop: CASSTSRGGIGEKLFF. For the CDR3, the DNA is TGTGCCAGCAGCACAAGTCGGGGGGGTATCGGTGAAAAACTGTTTTTT. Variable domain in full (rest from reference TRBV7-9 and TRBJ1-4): DTGVSQNPRHKITKRGQNVTFRCDPISEHNRLYWYRQTLGQGPEFLTYFQNEAQLEKSRLLSDRFSAERPKGSFSTLEIQRTEQGDSAMYLCASSTSRGGIGEKLFFGSGTQLSVL.

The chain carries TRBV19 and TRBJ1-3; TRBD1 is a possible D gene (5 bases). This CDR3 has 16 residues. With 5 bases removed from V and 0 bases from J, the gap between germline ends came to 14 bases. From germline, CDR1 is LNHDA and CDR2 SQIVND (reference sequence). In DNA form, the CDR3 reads TGTGCCAGTAGTCCCCGACAGCCCGGCTCTGGAAACACCATATATTTT. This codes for CASSPRQPGSGNTIYF.

This CDR3 is CASSLGTANTEAFF. CDR3 in DNA: TGTGCCAGCAGCTTGGGGACAGCAAACACTGAAGCTTTCTTT. This chain connects TRBV11-3 to TRBJ1-1, with 7 bases matching TRBD1. V dropped 3 bases and J dropped 2; count of bases not matched to a gene: 3. This CDR3 region has 14 residues. Looked up from germline, CDR1 is SGHNT and CDR2 is YENEEA.

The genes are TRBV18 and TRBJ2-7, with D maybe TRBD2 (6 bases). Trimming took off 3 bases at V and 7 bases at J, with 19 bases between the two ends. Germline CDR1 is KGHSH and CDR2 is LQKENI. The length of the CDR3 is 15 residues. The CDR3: CASSPGEISAGEQYF. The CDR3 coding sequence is TGTGCCAGCTCACCTGGTGAAATTTCGGCGGGGGAGCAGTACTTC.

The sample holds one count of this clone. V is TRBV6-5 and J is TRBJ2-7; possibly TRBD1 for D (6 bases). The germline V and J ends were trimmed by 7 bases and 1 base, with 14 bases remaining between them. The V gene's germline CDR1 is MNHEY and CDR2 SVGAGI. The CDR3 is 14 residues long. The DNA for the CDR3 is TGTGCCAGCATTAAGGACAGAGCATCCTACGAGCAGTACTTC. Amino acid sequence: CASIKDRASYEQYF.

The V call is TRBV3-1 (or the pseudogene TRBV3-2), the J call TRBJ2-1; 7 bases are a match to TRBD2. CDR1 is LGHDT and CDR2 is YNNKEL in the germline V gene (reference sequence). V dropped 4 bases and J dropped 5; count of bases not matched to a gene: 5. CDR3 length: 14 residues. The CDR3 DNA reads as TGTGCCAGCAGCCTAACTAGCGTACACAATGAGCAGTTCTTC. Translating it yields CASSLTSVHNEQFF.

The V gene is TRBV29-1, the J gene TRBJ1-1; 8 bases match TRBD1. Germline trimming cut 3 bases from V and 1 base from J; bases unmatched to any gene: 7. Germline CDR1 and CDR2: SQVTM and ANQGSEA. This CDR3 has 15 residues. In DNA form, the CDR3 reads TGCAGCGTTGACAGGGCCGGACAGGGGAACACTGAAGCTTTCTTT. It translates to CSVDRAGQGNTEAFF.

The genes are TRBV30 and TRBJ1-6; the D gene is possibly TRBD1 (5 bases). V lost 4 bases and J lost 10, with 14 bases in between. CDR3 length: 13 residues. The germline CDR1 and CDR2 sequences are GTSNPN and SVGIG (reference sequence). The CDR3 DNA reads TGTGCCTGGAACCGAGGCGGGGACTCACCCCTCCACTTT. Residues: CAWNRGGDSPLHF.

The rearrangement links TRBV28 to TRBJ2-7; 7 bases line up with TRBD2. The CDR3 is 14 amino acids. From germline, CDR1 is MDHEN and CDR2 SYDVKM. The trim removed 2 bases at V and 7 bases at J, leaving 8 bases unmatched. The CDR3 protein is CASSLGRETDEQYF. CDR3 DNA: TGTGCCAGCAGTTTAGGGCGGGAGACCGATGAGCAGTACTTC. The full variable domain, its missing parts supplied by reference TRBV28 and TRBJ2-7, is DVKVTQSSRYLVKRTGEKVFLECVQDMDHENMFWYRQDPGLGLRLIYFSYDVKMKEKGDIPEGYSVSREKKERFSLILESASTNQTSMYLCASSLGRETDEQYFGPGTRLTVT.

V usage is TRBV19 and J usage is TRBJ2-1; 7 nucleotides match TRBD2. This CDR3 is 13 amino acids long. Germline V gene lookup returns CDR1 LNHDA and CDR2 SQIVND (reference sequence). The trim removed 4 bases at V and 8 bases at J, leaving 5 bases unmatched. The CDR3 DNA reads TGTGCCAGTAGTACAGGGACTACAGATGAGCAGTTCTTC. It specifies CASSTGTTDEQFF.

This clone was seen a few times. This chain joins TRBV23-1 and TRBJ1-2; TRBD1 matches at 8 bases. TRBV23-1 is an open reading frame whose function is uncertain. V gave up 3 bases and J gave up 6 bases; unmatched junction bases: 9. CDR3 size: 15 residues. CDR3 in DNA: TGCGCCAGCAGTCAGCGACAGGGGCTCTATGATGGCTACACCTTC. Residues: CASSQRQGLYDGYTF.

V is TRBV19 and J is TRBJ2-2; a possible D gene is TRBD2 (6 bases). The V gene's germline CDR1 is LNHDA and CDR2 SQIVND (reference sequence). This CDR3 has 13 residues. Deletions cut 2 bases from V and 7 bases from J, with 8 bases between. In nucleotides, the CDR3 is TGTGCCAGTAGTATAATGGGGGGCGGGGAGCTGTTTTTT. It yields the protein CASSIMGGGELFF.

CDR3 sequence (DNA): TGTGCCACTAGACAGGGGAATTCACCCCTCCACTTT. Its translation: CATRQGNSPLHF. V gene TRBV28 combines with J gene TRBJ1-6, with TRBD1 identical over 8 bases. This CDR3 has 12 amino acids. Germline CDR1 reads MDHEN; CDR2 reads SYDVKM. V shed 10 bases and J 7 bases; nucleotides not matched to a gene: 3.

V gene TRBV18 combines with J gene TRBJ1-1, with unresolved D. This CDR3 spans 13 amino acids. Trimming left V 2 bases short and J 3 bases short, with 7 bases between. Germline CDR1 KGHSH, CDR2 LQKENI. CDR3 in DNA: TGTGCCAGCTCACCAACGGTCGACACTGAAGCTTTCTTT. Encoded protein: CASSPTVDTEAFF.

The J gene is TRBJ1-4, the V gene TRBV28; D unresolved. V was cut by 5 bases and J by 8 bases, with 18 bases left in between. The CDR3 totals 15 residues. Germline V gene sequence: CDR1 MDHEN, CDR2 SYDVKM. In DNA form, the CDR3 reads TGTGCCAGCAGTACCACGGGAGACGTCGGGGAAAAACTGTTTTTT. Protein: CASSTTGDVGEKLFF. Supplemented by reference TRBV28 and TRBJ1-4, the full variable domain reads DVKVTQSSRYLVKRTGEKVFLECVQDMDHENMFWYRQDPGLGLRLIYFSYDVKMKEKGDIPEGYSVSREKKERFSLILESASTNQTSMYLCASSTTGDVGEKLFFGSGTQLSVL.

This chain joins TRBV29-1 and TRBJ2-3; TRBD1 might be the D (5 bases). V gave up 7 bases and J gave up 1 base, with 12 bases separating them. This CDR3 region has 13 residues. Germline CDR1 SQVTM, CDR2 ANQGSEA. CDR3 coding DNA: TGCAGCGGGGGCGGCCGGGGCACAGATACGCAGTATTTT. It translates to CSGGGRGTDTQYF.

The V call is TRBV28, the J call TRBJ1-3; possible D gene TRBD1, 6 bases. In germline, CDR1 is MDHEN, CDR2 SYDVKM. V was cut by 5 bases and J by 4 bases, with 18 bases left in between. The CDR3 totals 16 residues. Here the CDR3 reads CASSVLRGGAGNTIYF. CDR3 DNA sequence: TGTGCCAGCAGTGTGCTCAGGGGCGGAGCGGGAAACACCATATATTTT.